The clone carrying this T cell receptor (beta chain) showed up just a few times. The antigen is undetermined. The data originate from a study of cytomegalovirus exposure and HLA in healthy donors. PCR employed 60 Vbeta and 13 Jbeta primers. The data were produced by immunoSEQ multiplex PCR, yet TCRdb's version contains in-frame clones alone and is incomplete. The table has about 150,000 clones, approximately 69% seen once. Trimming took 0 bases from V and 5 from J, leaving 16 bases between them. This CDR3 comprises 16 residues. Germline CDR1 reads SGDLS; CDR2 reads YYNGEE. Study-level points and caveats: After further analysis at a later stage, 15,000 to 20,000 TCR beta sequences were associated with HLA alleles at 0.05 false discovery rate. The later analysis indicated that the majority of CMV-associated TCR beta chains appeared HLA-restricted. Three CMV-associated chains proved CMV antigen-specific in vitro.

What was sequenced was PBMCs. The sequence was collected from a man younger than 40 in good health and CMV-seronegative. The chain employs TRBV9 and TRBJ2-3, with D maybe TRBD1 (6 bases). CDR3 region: CASSVDNTGLRDTQYF. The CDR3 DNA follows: TGTGCCAGCAGCGTAGATAATACAGGGTTGAGAGATACGCAGTATTTT.